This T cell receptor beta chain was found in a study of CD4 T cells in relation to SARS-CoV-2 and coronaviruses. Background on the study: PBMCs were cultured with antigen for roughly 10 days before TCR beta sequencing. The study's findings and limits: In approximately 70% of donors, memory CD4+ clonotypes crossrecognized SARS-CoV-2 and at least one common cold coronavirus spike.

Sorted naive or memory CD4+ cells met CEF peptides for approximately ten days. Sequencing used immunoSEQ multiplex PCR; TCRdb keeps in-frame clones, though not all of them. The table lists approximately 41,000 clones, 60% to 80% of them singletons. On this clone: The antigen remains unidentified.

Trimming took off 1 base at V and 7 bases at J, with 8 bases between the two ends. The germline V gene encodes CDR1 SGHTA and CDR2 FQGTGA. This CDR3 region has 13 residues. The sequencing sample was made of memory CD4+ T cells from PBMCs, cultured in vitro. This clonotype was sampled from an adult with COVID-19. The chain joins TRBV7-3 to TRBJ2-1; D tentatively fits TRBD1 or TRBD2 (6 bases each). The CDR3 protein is CASSLKGGNEQFF. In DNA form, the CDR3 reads TGTGCCAGCAGCTTAAAGGGGGGAAATGAGCAGTTCTTC.